The clone carrying this T cell receptor (beta chain) occurred once. Its specificity is unknown. The CDR3 consists of 14 residues. The V gene's germline CDR1 is GTSNPN and CDR2 SVGIG (reference sequence). V gave up 5 bases and J gave up 7 bases; unmatched junction bases: 9. The source of the sample is a study of graft-versus-host responses after intestinal transplantation. Study-wide context: Every one of the recipients received anti-thymocyte globulin induction and afterwards took tacrolimus and steroids for 3 to 4 years.

Study-wide results and limits: Some GvH clones were seen earlier in gut or blood, suggesting intestinal origin. Where graft-donor T cell macrochimerism was present, patients had high graft-versus-host to host-versus-graft clonal ratios in allografts.

The table came from immunoSEQ multiplex PCR; TCRdb's copy has only in-frame clones and leaves some out. The data show roughly 100,000 clones, over 85% seen once. The sequencing here drew on unstimulated CD8+ T cells sorted from spleen or lymph node cells, taken before intestinal transplant. The chain has TRBV30 and TRBJ2-1, with 9 bases lining up with TRBD1. This TCR derives from a human donor who received an intestinal transplant. The DNA for the CDR3 is TGTGCCTGGTGGGCCGGGACAGGGATGAATGAGCAGTTCTTC. The encoded protein is CAWWAGTGMNEQFF.